The count of the clone carrying this T cell receptor beta chain is one. The data belong to a study of blood T cell repertoires in COVID-19. Study as a whole: Acute and convalescent COVID-19 samples came from the United States, Italy and Spain.

Per the original methods: The authors estimated nucleated cell counts from reference gene primer amplification. The table came from immunoSEQ multiplex PCR; TCRdb's copy has only in-frame clones and leaves some out. From that table come the V and J calls and clone size; the DNA was used to work out D and trimming. The sample shows 150,000 to 200,000 clones, about 87% of them seen only once. With 6 bases removed from V and 4 bases from J, the gap between germline ends came to 12 bases. The germline V gene encodes CDR1 MNHEY and CDR2 SVGAGI. There are 13 residues in the CDR3. This TCR was recovered from a man aged 18 to 30 with active or convalescent COVID-19. The chain has TRBV6-5 and TRBJ1-2, with D tentatively TRBD1 (6 bases). The sequencing input was peripheral blood. CDR3 nucleotide sequence: TGTGCCAGCAGGGTAGAACAGGGCTATGGCTACACCTTC. This translates into CASRVEQGYGYTF.